This passage covers 7 T cell receptor beta chains from one sample sequenced in a study of CXCR3-negative and CXCR3-positive naive CD8 T cells. Findings and limits, study-wide: For CXCR3-positive naive cells, TRB CDR3s were more hydrophobic than those of CXCR3-negative naive cells.

No antigens are known for them. UMI-tagged TRB cDNA libraries were built via 5' RACE. From its re-call of the 5' RACE reads, TCRdb lists each CDR3 protein once, without DNA. The listing records 150,000 or so distinct CDR3 sequences. The sequenced sample consisted of naive CXCR3+ CD8+ T cells from blood. Subset here: CD45RO-CCR7+CD27+CD95- naive CD8+ T cells expressing CXCR3 (TNR3+). Receptor source: a human donor in good health. Some clones in this sample may be carry-over from other donors' samples.

The chain employs TRBV9 and TRBJ2-3; TCRdb reports TRBD1, a call that lacks DNA to check it against. The CDR3 contains 16 residues. The V gene's germline CDR1 is SGDLS and CDR2 YYNGEE. The CDR3 reads CASSVLSAAGGDTQYF.

This chain joins TRBV4-2 and TRBJ2-7; there is no DNA to check the TCRdb D call of TRBD1. The CDR3 runs 15 residues. The V gene's germline CDR1 is LGHNA and CDR2 YNFKEQ. CDR3 sequence: CASSQDPGTDYEQYF.

The chain combines TRBV19 with TRBJ2-7; TCRdb selects TRBD1, and the lack of DNA leaves this call unchecked. This CDR3 comprises 14 residues. Germline values: CDR1 LNHDA, CDR2 SQIVND (reference sequence). CDR3 amino acids: CASSSLQGGYEQYF.

The chain joins TRBV20-1 to TRBJ2-7; the TCRdb call, TRBD2, lacks DNA for checking. The CDR3 contains 16 residues. Germline CDR1 is DFQATT and CDR2 is SNEGSKA (reference sequence). CDR3: CSATGLAGKYSYEQYF.

This chain joins TRBV4-3 and TRBJ2-7; without DNA, the TCRdb call of TRBD2 cannot be checked. CDR1 LGHNA and CDR2 YSLEER come from the germline V gene. The CDR3 spans 15 residues. The CDR3 is CASSPGRGDPYEQYF.

This chain uses TRBV30 with TRBJ1-1. The V gene's germline CDR1 is GTSNPN and CDR2 SVGIG (reference sequence). The CDR3 sequence is 13 residues long. The CDR3 sequence is CAWARSMNTEAFF.

This sequence joins TRBV20-1 and TRBJ2-7. The CDR3 contains 16 residues. Germline V gene lookup returns CDR1 DFQATT and CDR2 SNEGSKA (reference sequence). The CDR3 is CSARDIETGSFYEQYF.